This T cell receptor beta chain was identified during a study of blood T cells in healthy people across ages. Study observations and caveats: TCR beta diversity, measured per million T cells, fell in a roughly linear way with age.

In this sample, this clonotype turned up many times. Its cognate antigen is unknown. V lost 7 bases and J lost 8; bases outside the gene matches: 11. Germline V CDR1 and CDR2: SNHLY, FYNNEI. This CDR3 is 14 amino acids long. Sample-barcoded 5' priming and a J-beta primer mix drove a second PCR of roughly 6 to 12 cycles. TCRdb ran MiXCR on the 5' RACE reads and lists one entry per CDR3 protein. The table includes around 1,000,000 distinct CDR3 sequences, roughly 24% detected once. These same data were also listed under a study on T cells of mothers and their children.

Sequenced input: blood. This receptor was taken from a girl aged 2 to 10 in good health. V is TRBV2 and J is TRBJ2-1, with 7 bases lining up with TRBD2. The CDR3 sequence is CASNIWRELDEQFF. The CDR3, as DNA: TGTGCCAGCAATATTTGGCGGGAGTTAGATGAGCAGTTCTTC.